The entry below gives a single TCR beta chain sequence along with its context. Its antigen is unknown. The source of the sample is a study of response to subunit inactivated influenza vaccine. TCRdb itself ran the RT-PCR reads through MiXCR, one entry per CDR3 protein. The sample includes around 480,000 distinct CDR3 sequences, approximately 10% of them seen just once. General study results and limits: With each seasonal influenza vaccination, the authors suggested, few new T cells are recruited.

V gave up 2 bases and J gave up 5 bases, with 15 bases separating them. This CDR3 contains 15 residues. Looked up from germline, CDR1 is SGHVS and CDR2 is FQNEAQ. The sequence was obtained from a man over 45 who received an inactivated influenza vaccine. The chain uses TRBV7-8 and TRBJ2-5; D is unresolved. The starting material was PBMCs from blood, obtained roughly 48 days after vaccination. DNA for the CDR3: TGTGCCAGCAGCTTATCGACGAGGTACGGGGAGACCCAGTACTTC. This sequence encodes CASSLSTRYGETQYF.